The following is a T cell receptor beta chain sequence with its context. Its target is not known. The data derive from a study of T cell responses to AZD1222 COVID-19 vaccine. Study at large: Pooling was applied to second doses at about 4 or about 12 weeks.

Findings and limits, study-wide: Donors were largely white British and mainly female; clonal diversity was possibly underestimated. Just five or six AZD1222 recipients were seropositive at baseline.

Repertoires were generated with immunoSEQ multiplex PCR, while TCRdb's copy carries only in-frame clones and drops some. The table records approximately 130,000 clones, approximately 91% of them present only once. V shed 6 bases, J shed 6 bases, and the junction held 7 bases outside the gene matches. This CDR3 spans 15 amino acids. Germline V lookup: CDR1 MNHEY, CDR2 SVGAGI. V and J are TRBV6-5 and TRBJ1-6, with 8 bases aligning to TRBD1. This sequence was found in an adult in good health. The sample in question was peripheral blood, obtained on day 0 of AZD1222 vaccination. This CDR3 reads CASRGMDRVNSPLHF. The CDR3 coding sequence is TGTGCCAGCAGGGGCATGGACAGGGTTAATTCACCCCTCCACTTT.